The rows below give T cell receptor beta chains drawn from one sample of a study of T cells in Graves' hyperthyroidism and ophthalmopathy. TCRdb fed the multiplex PCR reads into MiXCR, producing one record per CDR3 protein. The table has approximately 600,000 distinct CDR3 sequences, approximately 15% seen once; the top ten hold under 7%. The sample consisted of blood. Source of these receptors: a young woman with Graves' hyperthyroidism that later progressed to Graves' ophthalmopathy. The CDR3 runs from the conserved cysteine through the conserved F or W. A D gene is named only where the DNA matches it firmly. Only part of the rows carry a size: once, few, many, or a class if the clone is expanded.

size: few
length: 15
V: TRBV13
J: TRBJ2-3
D: TRBD1
DNA: TGTGCCAGCAGCCCGACAGGGGTCAGCACAGATACGCAGTATTTT
CDR3: CASSPTGVSTDTQYF

size: many
length: 15
V: TRBV18
J: TRBJ1-5
D: NA
DNA: TGTGCCAGCTCACCAATTGGAGGGGGCAATCAGCCCCAGCATTTT
CDR3: CASSPIGGGNQPQHF

size: many
length: 15
V: TRBV24-1
J: TRBJ2-7
D: NA
DNA: TGTGCCACCAGTACCAACAGCGGAAGCTCCTACGAGCAGTACTTC
CDR3: CATSTNSGSSYEQYF

size: many
length: 15
V: TRBV6-1
J: TRBJ2-1
D: NA
DNA: TGTGCCAGCAGTGTAGACCGTTCCATCTACAATGAGCAGTTCTTC
CDR3: CASSVDRSIYNEQFF

size: many
length: 15
V: TRBV7-9
J: TRBJ2-1
D: TRBD2
DNA: TGTGCCAGCAGTAAAGCGAGCGGGAGAAACAATGAGCAGTTCTTC
CDR3: CASSKASGRNNEQFF

size: NA
length: 16
V: TRBV5-6
J: TRBJ2-6
D: NA
DNA: TGTGCCAGCAGCCCGGGTAGCAACTCTGGGGCCAACGTCCTGACTTTC
CDR3: CASSPGSNSGANVLTF

size: NA
length: 14
V: TRBV7-3
J: TRBJ2-3
D: NA
DNA: TGTGCCAGCAGCTTGTCTCAGTCCACAGATACGCAGTCTTTT
CDR3: CASSLSQSTDTQSF

size: many
length: 15
V: TRBV28
J: TRBJ1-4
D: TRBD1
DNA: TGTGCCAGCAGTTCTGGGGACAGGGGGATTGGGAAACTGTTTTTT
CDR3: CASSSGDRGIGKLFF

size: NA
length: 17
V: TRBV7-2
J: TRBJ1-4
D: TRBD1
DNA: TGTGCCAGCAGCTTATACCCAGGGGGCATAGCTAATGAAAAACTGTTTTTT
CDR3: CASSLYPGGIANEKLFF

size: few
length: 16
V: TRBV12-3/TRBV12-4
J: TRBJ1-2
D: NA
DNA: TGTGCCAGCAGTTTAAGGGGTGGGGACTTTCTACAGGGCTACACCTTC
CDR3: CASSLRGGDFLQGYTF

size: NA
length: 15
V: TRBV9
J: TRBJ2-7
D: TRBD1
DNA: TGTGCCAGCAGCCTTACCGGGACAGGGACTGGCGAGCAGTACTTC
CDR3: CASSLTGTGTGEQYF

size: many
length: 17
V: TRBV7-6
J: TRBJ2-6
D: TRBD1
DNA: TGTGCCAGCAGCTCCGGACAGGGGAGCTCTGGGGCCAACGTCCTGACTTTC
CDR3: CASSSGQGSSGANVLTF

size: many
length: 15
V: TRBV12-3/TRBV12-4
J: TRBJ2-1
D: NA
DNA: TGTGCCAGCAGTTTATACAGGGCGGTCAACAATGAGCAGTTCTTC
CDR3: CASSLYRAVNNEQFF

size: few
length: 15
V: TRBV18
J: TRBJ1-2
D: TRBD1
DNA: TGTGCCAGCTCACCACGACAGGGGACTATGTATGGCTACACCTTC
CDR3: CASSPRQGTMYGYTF

size: NA
length: 13
V: TRBV6-1
J: TRBJ2-2
D: TRBD2
DNA: TGTGCCACCGGGACTAGCGGGAGTGGGGAGCTGTTTTTT
CDR3: CATGTSGSGELFF

size: many
length: 16
V: TRBV5-1
J: TRBJ2-1
D: TRBD2
DNA: TGCGCCAGCAGCTTGGGACTAGCTTACAACAACAATGAGCAGTTCTTC
CDR3: CASSLGLAYNNNEQFF

size: few
length: 11
V: TRBV30
J: TRBJ2-7
D: NA
DNA: TGTGCCTGGAGTGCGACTTACGAGCAGTACTTC
CDR3: CAWSATYEQYF

size: many
length: 12
V: TRBV27
J: TRBJ2-7
D: NA
DNA: TGTGCCAGCAGAAGGAGCTCCTACGAGCAGTACTTC
CDR3: CASRRSSYEQYF

size: NA
length: 15
V: TRBV29-1
J: TRBJ2-7
D: TRBD2
DNA: TGCAGCGTTCCTTCGGGTAGCGGGGGACTCTACGAGCAGTACTTC
CDR3: CSVPSGSGGLYEQYF

size: many
length: 19
V: TRBV20-1
J: TRBJ2-1
D: TRBD2
DNA: TGCAGTGCTAGGGGCTGGGGAGGGCGACGGGAGGCCAAAATTAATGAGCAGTTCTTC
CDR3: CSARGWGGRREAKINEQFF

size: few
length: 11
V: TRBV12-5
J: TRBJ2-1
D: NA
DNA: TGTGCTAGTGGTTTGTTACAGGAGCAGTTCTTC
CDR3: CASGLLQEQFF

size: many
length: 12
V: TRBV29-1
J: TRBJ2-7
D: NA
DNA: TGCAGCGTTGGACTACCTAGCTACGAGCAGTACTTC
CDR3: CSVGLPSYEQYF

size: NA
length: 15
V: TRBV6-2/TRBV6-3
J: TRBJ1-4
D: NA
DNA: TGTGCCAGCAGCCACGAGAGCACGGTGGGTGAAAAACTGTTTTTT
CDR3: CASSHESTVGEKLFF

size: many
length: 17
V: TRBV2
J: TRBJ1-1
D: NA
DNA: TGTGCCAGCAGTGTGGGGAGGGGGTACACTTCGAACACTGAAGCTTTCTTT
CDR3: CASSVGRGYTSNTEAFF

size: few
length: 13
V: TRBV24-1
J: TRBJ2-7
D: NA
DNA: TGTGCCACCAGTGATTCGGGGACCTACGAGCAGTACTTC
CDR3: CATSDSGTYEQYF

size: few
length: 11
V: TRBV28
J: TRBJ2-1
D: NA
DNA: TGTGCCAGCAGTAGAGACTCGGAGCAGTTCTTC
CDR3: CASSRDSEQFF

size: many
length: 12
V: TRBV29-1
J: TRBJ1-2
D: NA
DNA: TGCAGCGTTGAAGTTCTCTCCTCCGGCTACACCTTC
CDR3: CSVEVLSSGYTF

size: few
length: 14
V: TRBV5-1
J: TRBJ2-1
D: NA
DNA: TGCGCCAGCAGCTTGGAAGGGGAGATCGGTGAGCAGTTCTTC
CDR3: CASSLEGEIGEQFF

size: many
length: 16
V: TRBV11-2
J: TRBJ2-7
D: TRBD1
DNA: TGTGCCAGCAGCTTAGAGGGGGGGACAGGGGTATTTGAGCAGTACTTC
CDR3: CASSLEGGTGVFEQYF

size: many
length: 14
V: TRBV28
J: TRBJ2-7
D: TRBD1
DNA: TGTGCCAGCAGGGGGACAGGGATTCGCTACGAGCAGTACTTC
CDR3: CASRGTGIRYEQYF

size: many
length: 18
V: TRBV12-5
J: TRBJ2-2
D: NA
DNA: TGTGCTAGTGGTTTGGTGGTACGGTGGGGCCCTGACACCGGGGAGCTGTTTTTT
CDR3: CASGLVVRWGPDTGELFF

size: many
length: 15
V: TRBV4-3
J: TRBJ1-4
D: NA
DNA: TGCGCCAGCAGCCAAGGGCTCCCTCCTAATGAAAAACTGTTTTTT
CDR3: CASSQGLPPNEKLFF

size: many
length: 18
V: TRBV28
J: TRBJ1-5
D: NA
DNA: TGTGCCAGCACCTTAGGGACCCGCAAGGGACGGGGCAATCAGCCCCAGCATTTT
CDR3: CASTLGTRKGRGNQPQHF

size: many
length: 20
V: TRBV14
J: TRBJ1-1
D: NA
DNA: TGTGCCAGCAGCACTCTTTCTAGCTTCAGCAAATTTCCGGACGGATACGAAGCTTTCTTT
CDR3: CASSTLSSFSKFPDGYEAFF

size: many
length: 17
V: TRBV27
J: TRBJ2-7
D: TRBD1
DNA: TGTGCCAGCAGTTTAAGCCCTGGGACAGGACCTTACTACGAGCAGTACTTC
CDR3: CASSLSPGTGPYYEQYF

size: many
length: 11
V: TRBV28
J: TRBJ1-5
D: NA
DNA: TGTGCCAGCAGTGGTGATCAGCCCCAGCATTTT
CDR3: CASSGDQPQHF

size: few
length: 13
V: TRBV20-1
J: TRBJ1-5
D: TRBD1
DNA: TGCAGTGCTAGAGAAGGGGGCGATCAGCCCCAGCATTTT
CDR3: CSAREGGDQPQHF

size: few
length: 15
V: TRBV7-2
J: TRBJ2-7
D: NA
DNA: TGTGCCAGCAGCTTTCGACAGGGGAGGGACTACGAGCAGTACTTC
CDR3: CASSFRQGRDYEQYF

size: many
length: 13
V: TRBV28
J: TRBJ2-7
D: TRBD1
DNA: TGTGCCAGCAGTCCAGCCGGACAGGGCGAGCAGTACTTC
CDR3: CASSPAGQGEQYF

size: NA
length: 18
V: TRBV6-1
J: TRBJ2-1
D: TRBD1
DNA: TGTGCCAGCAGTAAGTGGACAGGGGGGACCCTTACTGAGGATGAGCAGTTCTTC
CDR3: CASSKWTGGTLTEDEQFF

size: NA
length: 14
V: TRBV10-3
J: TRBJ1-5
D: NA
DNA: TGTGCCATCAGTGCAGGGGAAAGCAATCAGCCCCAGCATTTT
CDR3: CAISAGESNQPQHF

size: few
length: 15
V: TRBV30
J: TRBJ2-1
D: NA
DNA: TGTACCTGGAGCCGGGACTTGGCCTCATACAATGAGCAGTTCTTC
CDR3: CTWSRDLASYNEQFF

size: many
length: 11
V: TRBV29-1
J: TRBJ2-3
D: NA
DNA: TGCAGCGGTCGGACAGAGGGTACGCAGTATTTT
CDR3: CSGRTEGTQYF

size: many
length: 12
V: TRBV12-3/TRBV12-4
J: TRBJ1-5
D: NA
DNA: TGTGCCAGCAGTTTTGGAGGACAGCCCCAGCATTTT
CDR3: CASSFGGQPQHF

size: many
length: 16
V: TRBV7-9
J: TRBJ2-5
D: TRBD2
DNA: TGTGCCAGCACAAGGACTAGCGGGAGGGGTGAAGAGACCCAGTACTTC
CDR3: CASTRTSGRGEETQYF

size: few
length: 13
V: TRBV29-1
J: TRBJ1-2
D: TRBD1
DNA: TGCAGCGTTGATATGGGTCGTTCAGGGGGCAACACCTTC
CDR3: CSVDMGRSGGNTF

size: NA
length: 15
V: TRBV5-1
J: TRBJ2-2
D: TRBD1
DNA: TGCGCCAGCGGGGAGGACAGGGGAGACACCGGGGAGCTGTTTTTT
CDR3: CASGEDRGDTGELFF

size: many
length: 13
V: TRBV18
J: TRBJ1-1
D: NA
DNA: TGCGCCTCAGCGGGGGAAGGTGGCACTGAAGCTTTCTTT
CDR3: CASAGEGGTEAFF

size: many
length: 18
V: TRBV2
J: TRBJ2-1
D: NA
DNA: TGTGCCAGCAGCGGATTCTCCCGAAAACGCAACCCCTACAATGAGCAGTTCTTC
CDR3: CASSGFSRKRNPYNEQFF

size: many
length: 15
V: TRBV6-5
J: TRBJ1-1
D: NA
DNA: TGTGCCAGCAGTTACTCGAAACGCCAGAACACTGAAGCTTTCTTT
CDR3: CASSYSKRQNTEAFF

size: NA
length: 13
V: TRBV5-1
J: TRBJ2-7
D: NA
DNA: TGTGCCAGCAGCTCCCCCAGCGGGCGCGAGCAGTACTTC
CDR3: CASSSPSGREQYF

size: once
length: 13
V: TRBV3-1
J: TRBJ2-1
D: NA
DNA: TGTGTCAGCAGCCCCGGGGCAGGAGGGGAGCAGTTCTTC
CDR3: CVSSPGAGGEQFF

size: few
length: 13
V: TRBV6-1
J: TRBJ2-2
D: NA
DNA: TGTGCCAGCAGTAAGGGGGGTACCGGGGAGCTGTTTTTT
CDR3: CASSKGGTGELFF

size: many
length: 17
V: TRBV6-6
J: TRBJ2-6
D: TRBD2
DNA: TGTGCCAGCAGTTACAACCGGGGGAGGGCTGGGGCCAACGTCCTGACTTTC
CDR3: CASSYNRGRAGANVLTF

size: many
length: 14
V: TRBV13
J: TRBJ2-7
D: NA
DNA: TGTGCCAGCTCCAAGGGCCAGAGCTCCTACGAGCAGTACTTC
CDR3: CASSKGQSSYEQYF

size: many
length: 15
V: TRBV27
J: TRBJ2-3
D: TRBD1
DNA: TGTGCCAGCAGTGATCTACAGGGGGCAGCAGATACGCAGTATTTT
CDR3: CASSDLQGAADTQYF

size: many
length: 12
V: TRBV16
J: TRBJ1-2
D: NA
DNA: TGTGCCAGCAGAGGACATTTGTATGGCTACACCTTC
CDR3: CASRGHLYGYTF